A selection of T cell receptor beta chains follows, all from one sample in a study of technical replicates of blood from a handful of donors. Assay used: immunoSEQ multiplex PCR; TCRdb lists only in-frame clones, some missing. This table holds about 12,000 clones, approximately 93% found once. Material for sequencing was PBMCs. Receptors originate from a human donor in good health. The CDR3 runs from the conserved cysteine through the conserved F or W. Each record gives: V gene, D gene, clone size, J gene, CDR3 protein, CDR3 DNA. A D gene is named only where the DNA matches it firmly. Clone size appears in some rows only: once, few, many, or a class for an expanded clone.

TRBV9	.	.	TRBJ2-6	CASSRDDTAGANVLTF	TGTGCCAGCAGCCGAGACGACACAGCCGGGGCCAACGTCCTGACTTTC
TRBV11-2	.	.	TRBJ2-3	CASSLSGGTDTQYF	TGTGCCAGCAGCTTATCCGGAGGCACAGATACGCAGTATTTT
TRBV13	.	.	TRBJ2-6	CASSPYGSGANVLTF	TGTGCCAGCAGCCCCTATGGCTCTGGGGCCAACGTCCTGACTTTC
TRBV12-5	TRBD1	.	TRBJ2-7	CASVLRGQGIYEQYF	TGTGCTAGTGTTTTAAGGGGACAGGGGATCTACGAGCAGTACTTC
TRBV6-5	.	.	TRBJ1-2	CASTLGLGSYGYTF	TGTGCCAGCACCTTGGGGCTTGGGTCCTATGGCTACACCTTC
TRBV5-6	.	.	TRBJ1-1	CASSFGGKAFF	TGTGCCAGCAGCTTCGGGGGGAAGGCTTTCTTT
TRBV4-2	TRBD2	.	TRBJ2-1	CASSPSAASGNNEQFF	TGTGCCAGCAGCCCCTCGGCGGCTAGCGGGAACAATGAGCAGTTCTTC
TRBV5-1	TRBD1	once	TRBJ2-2	CASSPTPQGVNTGELFF	TGCGCCAGCAGCCCAACCCCACAGGGGGTAAACACCGGGGAGCTGTTTTTT
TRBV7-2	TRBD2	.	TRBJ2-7	CASSRGGAGTSLAYEQYF	TGTGCCAGCAGCCGCGGGGGCGCAGGGACTAGCCTAGCCTACGAGCAGTACTTC
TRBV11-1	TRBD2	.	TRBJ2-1	CASSLLAGAYNEQFF	TGTGCCAGCAGCTTACTAGCGGGAGCCTACAATGAGCAGTTCTTC
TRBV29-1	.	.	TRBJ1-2	CSVGSAGRGYTF	TGCAGCGTTGGAAGCGCAGGGCGAGGCTACACCTTC